This T cell receptor (beta chain) was observed in a study of technical replicates of blood from a few donors. The CDR3 loop spans 15 amino acids. Germline lookup yields CDR1 MNHEY and CDR2 SVGAGI. Deletions cut 5 bases from V and 1 base from J, with 15 bases between. Sequencing used immunoSEQ multiplex PCR; TCRdb keeps in-frame clones, though not all of them. Of around 62,000 clones listed, 98% are singletons. This clone was seen just once. What was sequenced was T cells isolated from PBMCs. This clonotype was obtained from a human donor in good health. V usage is TRBV6-5 and J usage is TRBJ2-7; D perhaps matches TRBD1 (6 bases). DNA for the CDR3: TGTGCCAGCAGTAAATTTATCACAGGGTCCTACGAGCAGTACTTC. Translation gives CASSKFITGSYEQYF.